The T cell receptor beta chain under discussion was sequenced for a study of Tregs in tolerant kidney transplant recipients. The germline V gene encodes CDR1 MGHRA and CDR2 YSYEKL. The CDR3 covers 18 residues. Trimming took 1 base from V and 6 from J; bases not matched to a gene: 16. Repertoires were generated with immunoSEQ multiplex PCR, while TCRdb's copy carries only in-frame clones and drops some. The repertoire holds roughly 64,000 clones, with 95% to 98% as singletons. This clonotype was sampled from a human donor who received a combined kidney and bone marrow transplant. This chain joins TRBV4-1 and TRBJ1-2; TRBD1 agrees at 8 bases. The material sequenced was Tregs from blood, taken before the transplant. The CDR3 DNA is TGCGCCAGCAGCCAAGTTAATATCGATCAGGGGGCGCGGCATGGCTACACCTTC. Translation gives CASSQVNIDQGARHGYTF.